Below are 9 T cell receptor beta chains sequenced from a single sample in a study of blood T cell repertoires in COVID-19. Measured with immunoSEQ multiplex PCR; TCRdb has only the in-frame clones, and not every one. The sample includes about 63,000 clones, around 80% of them seen just once. The specimen sequenced was peripheral blood. These receptor sequences come from a human donor in a cohort sampled during active COVID-19.

The CDR3 here is CASSPSGGATNEKLFF. CDR3 bases: TGTGCCAGCTCGCCCTCAGGGGGCGCGACTAATGAAAAACTGTTTTTT. The chain recombines TRBV18 with TRBJ1-4, with 8 bases lining up with TRBD1. With V trimmed by 6 bases and J by 2 bases, 8 bases remained unmatched. This CDR3 is 16 amino acids long. Germline values: CDR1 KGHSH, CDR2 LQKENI.

This chain links TRBV3-1 (or the pseudogene TRBV3-2) with TRBJ1-2; D is undetermined. V lost 2 bases and J lost 7, with 23 bases in between. In germline, CDR1 is LGHDT, CDR2 YNNKEL (reference sequence). The CDR3 has 17 residues. The CDR3 sequence: CASSQTTLPSSPGGYTF. CDR3 nucleotide sequence: TGTGCCAGCAGCCAAACTACATTACCCTCCTCGCCGGGTGGCTACACCTTC.

The CDR3 DNA is TGTGCCAGCAGCGGGGGGGGACTAGCGGGAGTAGGGACCCAGTACTTC. Protein sequence: CASSGGGLAGVGTQYF. V gene TRBV7-2 combines with J gene TRBJ2-5, with 14 nucleotides matching TRBD2. The CDR3 contains 16 residues. The germline V gene has CDR1 SGHTA and CDR2 FQGNSA. With V trimmed by 5 bases and J by 7 bases, 9 bases remained unmatched. The whole variable domain, filled in from reference TRBV7-2 and TRBJ2-5, reads GAGVSQSPSNKVTEKGKDVELRCDPISGHTALYWYRQSLGQGLEFLIYFQGNSAPDKSGLPSDRFSAERTGGSVSTLTIQRTQQEDSAVYLCASSGGGLAGVGTQYFGPGTRLLVL.

The chain uses TRBV11-2 and TRBJ1-2; TRBD1 might be the D (5 bases). The CDR3 totals 13 residues. Trimming cost V 1 base and J 7 bases, with 10 bases left between them. Germline CDR1 is SGHAT and CDR2 is FQNNGV. The CDR3 protein is CASSLGQGGGYTF. The CDR3 DNA sequence: TGTGCCAGCAGCTTAGGCCAGGGAGGTGGCTACACCTTC. Together with reference TRBV11-2 and TRBJ1-2, the CDR3 gives the full variable domain: EAGVAQSPRYKIIEKRQSVAFWCNPISGHATLYWYQQILGQGPKLLIQFQNNGVVDDSQLPKDRFSAERLKGVDSTLKIQPAKLEDSAVYLCASSLGQGGGYTFGSGTRLTVV.

The chain uses TRBV27 and TRBJ2-1, with TRBD2 matching over 7 bases. Germline V gives CDR1 MNHEY, CDR2 SMNVEV (reference sequence). There are 12 residues in the CDR3. V was clipped by 7 bases and J by 9 bases; unmatched bases: 6. The CDR3 DNA is TGTGCCAGCACAACCGGGGGGAGTGAGCAGTTCTTC. Translating gives CASTTGGSEQFF.

The chain joins TRBV9 to TRBJ1-1; 8 positions agree with TRBD1. This CDR3 has 15 amino acids. Germline V lookup: CDR1 SGDLS, CDR2 YYNGEE. Trimming at V came to 2 bases and at J to 0 bases, leaving 3 bases not matched to a gene. CDR3 DNA sequence: TGTGCCAGCAGCGTGACGACAGGGGTGAACACTGAAGCTTTCTTT. It translates to CASSVTTGVNTEAFF.

Note on this clone: Other DNA sequences from this sample encode an identical CDR3 as well. This rearrangement joins TRBV18 to TRBJ1-1; the D is unclear. The germline V and J ends were trimmed by 3 bases and 3 bases, with 5 bases remaining between them. Germline V gene data show CDR1 as KGHSH and CDR2 as LQKENI. The CDR3 spans 12 residues. The CDR3 nucleotides read TGTGCCAGCTCACCGGCCGACACTGAAGCTTTCTTT. This gives the protein CASSPADTEAFF.

V usage is TRBV6-5 and J usage is TRBJ1-5; D is possibly TRBD1 (6 bases). The germline gives CDR1 MNHEY, CDR2 SVGAGI. Trimming left V 0 bases short and J 4 bases short, with 10 bases between. CDR3 length equals 15 residues. CDR3: CASSYSDSPNQPQHF. The CDR3 region has the DNA TGTGCCAGCAGTTACTCGGACAGTCCTAATCAGCCCCAGCATTTT.

In its sample, this clone ranks as medium-sized (0.01 to 0.1%). This CDR3 is CASSQPVGRSFTYNEQFF. The CDR3 DNA is TGCGCCAGCAGCCAGCCAGTGGGGCGAAGCTTTACCTACAATGAGCAGTTCTTC. The J gene is TRBJ2-1, the V gene TRBV4-1; D might be TRBD1 (5 bases). CDR1 is MGHRA and CDR2 is YSYEKL in the germline V gene. Trimming took off 3 bases at V and 2 bases at J, with 20 bases between the two ends. The CDR3 loop spans 18 amino acids.